This T cell receptor (beta chain) was identified during a study of OX40 agonist ivuxolimab in advanced cancers. Whole-study context: Each patient was given ivuxolimab into a vein every 2 weeks, at 0.01 to 10 mg/kg. Study conclusions and caveats: The specificity for antigen of the expanded peripheral T cells was not determined. Relative to CD4+, CD8+ T cells held more expanded clones on average.

As regards this clone: Its antigen is as yet unknown.

Some clones are missing from TCRdb's copy, which holds only in-frame ones; the method was immunoSEQ multiplex PCR. The sample carries 65,000 to 80,000 clones, 85% to 95% recorded once. The V gene's germline CDR1 is SGHRS and CDR2 YFSETQ. The V and J ends lost 0 bases and 3 bases respectively, with 10 bases between them. The CDR3 sequence is 14 residues long. The sequence derives from an adult with an advanced solid tumor such as melanoma, head and neck, liver or kidney cancer. This chain uses TRBV5-1 with TRBJ2-7; D not certain. The sequencing used CD4+ or CD8+ T cells sorted from blood, collected in a trial of the OX40 agonist ivuxolimab. The CDR3 protein is CASSLVGLSYEQYF. In DNA form, the CDR3 reads TGCGCCAGCAGCTTGGTAGGCCTCAGCTACGAGCAGTACTTC.